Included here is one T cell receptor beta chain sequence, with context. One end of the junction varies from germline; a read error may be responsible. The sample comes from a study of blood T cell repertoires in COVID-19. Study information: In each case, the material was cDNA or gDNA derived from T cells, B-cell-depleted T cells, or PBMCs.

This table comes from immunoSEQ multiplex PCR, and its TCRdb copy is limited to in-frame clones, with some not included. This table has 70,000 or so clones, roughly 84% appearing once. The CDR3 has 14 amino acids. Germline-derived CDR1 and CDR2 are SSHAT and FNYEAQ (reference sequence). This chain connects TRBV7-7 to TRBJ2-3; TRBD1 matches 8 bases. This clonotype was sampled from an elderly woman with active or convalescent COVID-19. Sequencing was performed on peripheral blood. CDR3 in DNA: TGTGCTAGCAGCTTAGACAGGGGAACCGCTACGCAGTATTTT. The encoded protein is CASSLDRGTATQYF. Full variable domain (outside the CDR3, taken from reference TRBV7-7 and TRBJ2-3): GAGVSQSPRYKVTKRGQDVTLRCDPISSHATLYWYQQALGQGPEFLTYFNYEAQPDKSGLPSDRFSAERPEGSISTLTIQRTEQRDSAMYRCASSLDRGTATQYFGPGTRLTVL.